The 23 T cell receptor beta chains given below trace back to one sample, sequenced in a study of OX40 agonist ivuxolimab in advanced cancers. Assay: immunoSEQ multiplex PCR; the TCRdb copy retains only in-frame clones and omits some. The sample yields some 70,000 clones, roughly four fifths seen once. The sample consisted of CD4+ or CD8+ T cells sorted from blood, taken in a trial of the OX40 agonist ivuxolimab. Receptors were obtained from an adult with an advanced solid tumor such as melanoma, head and neck, liver or kidney cancer.

The CDR3 spells CASRQTGGQETQYF. Written as DNA, the CDR3 is TGTGCCAGCAGGCAGACAGGGGGCCAGGAGACCCAGTACTTC. The rearrangement links TRBV28 to TRBJ2-5; 10 bases line up with TRBD1. The length of the CDR3 is 14 residues. The V gene end was trimmed by 6 bases and the J gene end by 5 bases; junction bases not matched to a gene: 6. CDR1 and CDR2 (germline): MDHEN, SYDVKM. The whole variable domain, remainder taken from reference TRBV28 and TRBJ2-5, is DVKVTQSSRYLVKRTGEKVFLECVQDMDHENMFWYRQDPGLGLRLIYFSYDVKMKEKGDIPEGYSVSREKKERFSLILESASTNQTSMYLCASRQTGGQETQYFGPGTRLLVL.

V is TRBV7-2 and J is TRBJ2-5; D could derive from TRBD1 or TRBD2 (5 bases each). Near its end, the DNA agrees better with TRBJ2-7, so the J call may be wrong. This CDR3 comprises 14 residues. Germline assignment: CDR1 SGHTA and CDR2 FQGNSA. CDR3 in DNA: TGTGCCAGCAGCTCGGGACCAAGCTCCTACGAGCAGTACTTC. Amino acids: CASSSGPSSYEQYF.

This chain joins TRBV5-4 and TRBJ2-5; D tentatively fits TRBD1 or TRBD2 (7 bases each). The germline V gene encodes CDR1 SGHNT and CDR2 YYREEE (reference sequence). V lost 7 bases and J 7 bases, leaving 23 bases between the germline ends. CDR3 length equals 15 residues. CDR3 sequence reads: CASHPDRARGGTQYF. Written as DNA, the CDR3 is TGTGCCAGCCACCCTGACAGGGCTAGGGGGGGGACCCAGTACTTC. Complete variable domain (other parts from reference TRBV5-4 and TRBJ2-5): ETGVTQSPTHLIKTRGQQVTLRCSSQSGHNTVSWYQQALGQGPQFIFQYYREEENGRGNFPPRFSGLQFPNYSSELNVNALELDDSALYLCASHPDRARGGTQYFGPGTRLLVL.

CDR3 DNA: TGCGCCAGCAGCAAGGGACTGGGTATTGACAATGAGCAGTTCTTC. Its protein is CASSKGLGIDNEQFF. This chain uses TRBV5-1 with TRBJ2-1; possible D gene TRBD2, 6 bases. The CDR3 is 15 amino acids. Per the germline V gene, CDR1 is SGHRS and CDR2 is YFSETQ. V dropped 4 bases and J dropped 5 bases, with 16 bases sitting between them.

The chain is built from TRBV20-1 and TRBJ1-4; 7 bases line up with TRBD1. The CDR3 is made up of 11 amino acids. The germline gives CDR1 DFQATT, CDR2 SNEGSKA (reference sequence). With 4 bases clipped from V and 11 bases from J, the junction kept 4 bases outside the gene matches. Written as DNA, the CDR3 is TGCAGTGCTAAAACAGGGGTTAAACTGTTTTTT. This sequence encodes CSAKTGVKLFF.

V usage is TRBV4-2 and J usage is TRBJ1-5; D gene ambiguous. The CDR3 spans 15 residues. The V gene's germline CDR1 is LGHNA and CDR2 YNFKEQ. The V and J ends lost 0 bases and 4 bases respectively, with 10 bases between them. DNA of the CDR3: TGTGCCAGCAGCCAAGATCCTAAGGGAAATCAGCCCCAGCATTTT. Its translation is CASSQDPKGNQPQHF.

The chain recombines TRBV19 with TRBJ2-7; no clear D. The V gene's germline CDR1 is LNHDA and CDR2 SQIVND (reference sequence). V lost 5 bases, J lost 0 bases, and 17 bases lay in between. The CDR3 is made up of 16 amino acids. CDR3 nucleotides: TGTGCCAGTAGTCCTCTCAACACGGGCCTCTCCTACGAGCAGTACTTC. Translation: CASSPLNTGLSYEQYF.

About this clone itself: At one end, the junction sequence differs from germline, possibly due to a read error. V is TRBV2 and J is TRBJ2-1; D gene uncertain. Germline loops: CDR1 SNHLY, CDR2 FYNNEI. CDR3 length: 11 amino acids. In DNA, the CDR3 is TGTGCCACCAGTTCGTACAATGAGCAGTTCTTC. This codes for CATSSYNEQFF.

V is TRBV5-1 and J is TRBJ1-1, with unresolved D. Deletions cut 0 bases from V and 3 bases from J, with 9 bases between. The CDR3 is made up of 14 amino acids. Germline-derived CDR1 and CDR2 are SGHRS and YFSETQ. This CDR3 reads CASSLDRSYTEAFF. The DNA for the CDR3 is TGCGCCAGCAGCTTGGATAGGAGTTACACTGAAGCTTTCTTT. Filled out from reference TRBV5-1 and TRBJ1-1, the complete variable domain reads KAGVTQTPRYLIKTRGQQVTLSCSPISGHRSVSWYQQTPGQGLQFLFEYFSETQRNKGNFPGRFSGRQFSNSRSEMNVSTLELGDSALYLCASSLDRSYTEAFFGQGTRLTVV.

The CDR3 sequence: CASSPTGGEPDDEKLFF. The CDR3 bases are TGTGCCAGCTCACCAACAGGGGGGGAACCCGACGATGAAAAACTGTTTTTT. The chain links TRBV18 to TRBJ1-4; 8 bases are shared with TRBD1. Per the germline V gene, CDR1 is KGHSH and CDR2 is LQKENI. CDR3 length equals 17 residues. With 2 bases clipped from V and 6 bases from J, the junction kept 11 bases outside the gene matches.

This chain links TRBV18 with TRBJ1-3; TRBD1 matches at 9 bases. V shed 3 bases, J shed 3 bases, and the junction held 9 bases outside the gene matches. Germline loops: CDR1 KGHSH, CDR2 LQKENI. The CDR3 spans 17 residues. CDR3 sequence reads: CASSPFPGQGGGNTIYF. CDR3 DNA sequence: TGTGCCAGCTCACCCTTTCCGGGACAGGGAGGTGGAAACACCATATATTTT. Full variable domain (remainder filled in from reference TRBV18 and TRBJ1-3): NAGVMQNPRHLVRRRGQEARLRCSPMKGHSHVYWYRQLPEEGLKFMVYLQKENIIDESGMPKERFSAEFPKEGPSILRIQQVVRGDSAAYFCASSPFPGQGGGNTIYFGEGSWLTVV.

This clone was seen once. The chain has TRBV6-5 and TRBJ2-7; the D call may be TRBD1 or TRBD2 (6 bases each). From germline, CDR1 is MNHEY and CDR2 SVGAGI. With 7 bases removed from V and 4 bases from J, the gap between germline ends came to 11 bases. This CDR3 is built from 12 residues. The CDR3 coding sequence is TGTGCCAGCAAGGGGGGCGGGTACGAGCAGTACTTC. Protein: CASKGGGYEQYF.

This chain joins TRBV5-1 and TRBJ2-2, with D unclear. Trimming removed 0 bases at V and 3 bases at J, with 9 bases between. The CDR3 is 15 residues long. Germline loops: CDR1 SGHRS, CDR2 YFSETQ. The CDR3 region is CASSLGSSDTGELFF. For the CDR3, the DNA is TGCGCCAGCAGCTTGGGTTCATCGGACACCGGGGAGCTGTTTTTT.

In this sample, this clone turned up once. V and J are TRBV11-2 and TRBJ2-5; D tentatively fits TRBD1 or TRBD2 (5 bases each). V shed 5 bases and J shed 6 bases, with 16 bases lying between them. The CDR3 consists of 14 residues. Germline V gene data show CDR1 as SGHAT and CDR2 as FQNNGV. The CDR3 reads CASSRLGVVKTQYF. The CDR3 nucleotides read TGTGCCAGCAGCCGGTTGGGGGTGGTAAAGACCCAGTACTTC.

This chain links TRBV5-1 with TRBJ2-7; D is perhaps TRBD2 (5 bases). In germline, CDR1 is SGHRS, CDR2 YFSETQ. The CDR3 is made up of 15 amino acids. V lost 4 bases and J 0 bases, leaving 14 bases between the germline ends. CDR3 nucleotides: TGCGCCAGCAGCCAGTTGCCGGGATCCTCCTACGAGCAGTACTTC. Its translation is CASSQLPGSSYEQYF. The variable domain in full, completed from reference TRBV5-1 and TRBJ2-7, reads KAGVTQTPRYLIKTRGQQVTLSCSPISGHRSVSWYQQTPGQGLQFLFEYFSETQRNKGNFPGRFSGRQFSNSRSEMNVSTLELGDSALYLCASSQLPGSSYEQYFGPGTRLTVT.

CDR3: CASSSGIFNYGYTF. CDR3 nucleotide sequence: TGTGCCAGCAGTTCGGGAATTTTTAACTATGGCTACACCTTC. This sequence joins TRBV28 and TRBJ1-2; D uncertain. V lost 4 bases and J 1 base, leaving 10 bases between the germline ends. This CDR3 region has 14 residues. Per the germline V gene, CDR1 is MDHEN and CDR2 is SYDVKM.

This chain links TRBV7-9 with TRBJ2-7; no clear D gene. CDR1 is SEHNR and CDR2 is FQNEAQ in the germline V gene (reference sequence). Trimming left V 11 bases short and J 3 bases short, with 17 bases between. The CDR3 has 13 residues. CDR3 residues: CAAGQDSLYEQYF. CDR3 nucleotide sequence: TGTGCCGCCGGCCAGGATTCTCTCTACGAGCAGTACTTC.

CDR3 amino acids: CASSLGEGGIGSPQHF. CDR3 nucleotides: TGTGCCAGCAGCTTAGGCGAGGGAGGGATTGGCTCTCCCCAGCATTTT. The V and J genes are TRBV7-2 and TRBJ1-5; no clear D gene. This CDR3 has 16 residues. Deletions cut 1 base from V and 10 bases from J, with 20 bases between. The germline gives CDR1 SGHTA, CDR2 FQGNSA.

This chain connects TRBV5-4 to TRBJ1-5, with 9 bases aligning to TRBD1. Germline V gene data show CDR1 as SGHNT and CDR2 as YYREEE (reference sequence). The V and J ends lost 4 bases and 7 bases, in that order; junction bases with no gene match: 6. The CDR3 is 14 residues long. Here the CDR3 reads CASSQQGAGQPQHF. The CDR3 DNA sequence: TGTGCCAGCAGCCAACAGGGGGCCGGGCAGCCCCAGCATTTT.

The chain couples TRBV29-1 to TRBJ2-7; the D is unclear. Per germline, CDR1 SQVTM and CDR2 ANQGSEA. V lost 6 bases, J lost 5 bases, and 23 bases lay in between. The CDR3 is 15 amino acids. Written as DNA, the CDR3 is TGCAGCGTGGGTCCAGGTCCCCTAGGGTACCACGAGCAGTACTTC. This translates into CSVGPGPLGYHEQYF.

This chain links TRBV9 with TRBJ2-3, with D unresolved. CDR1 is SGDLS, CDR2 YYNGEE, per germline. Deletions cut 0 bases from V and 3 bases from J, with 11 bases between. This CDR3 is 15 amino acids long. The CDR3 bases are TGTGCCAGCAGCGTAGGTTCCCTTGGTACAGATACGCAGTATTTT. Translation: CASSVGSLGTDTQYF.

The chain is built from TRBV7-6 and TRBJ2-7; D remains ambiguous. This CDR3 has 13 amino acids. The V end lost 6 bases, the J end lost 3 bases, and 12 bases lay between the germline ends. Germline-derived CDR1 and CDR2 are SGHVS and FNYEAQ. The CDR3 reads CASSHTDNYEQYF. CDR3 in DNA: TGTGCCAGCAGTCACACAGATAACTACGAGCAGTACTTC.

This clone was picked up one time. The chain has TRBV6-1 and TRBJ1-4, with 9 bases fitting TRBD1. There are 15 residues in the CDR3. CDR1 is MNHNS and CDR2 is SASEGT in the germline V gene. Trimming at V came to 6 bases and at J to 6 bases, leaving 8 bases not matched to a gene. For the CDR3, the DNA is TGTGCCAGCAGGACAGGGGGTTCAAGTGATGAAAAACTGTTTTTT. The encoded protein is CASRTGGSSDEKLFF.